The 30 T cell receptor beta chains below all came from one sample that was sequenced in a study of T cell responses to AZD1222 COVID-19 vaccine. Assay: immunoSEQ multiplex PCR; the TCRdb copy retains only in-frame clones and omits some. The sample lists some 130,000 clones; 80% to 90% were seen once. The specimen was peripheral blood, collected on day 0 of AZD1222 vaccination. Receptors originate from an adult in good health.

V is TRBV9 and J is TRBJ1-1; 9 nucleotides match TRBD1. This CDR3 is 16 amino acids long. Germline CDR1 SGDLS, CDR2 YYNGEE. V shed 4 bases and J 4 bases; nucleotides not matched to a gene: 11. The CDR3 DNA reads TGTGCCAGCAGCTCAGGGACAGGGAGGTTCGGCACTGAAGCTTTCTTT. This sequence encodes CASSSGTGRFGTEAFF. Variable domain in full (rest from reference TRBV9 and TRBJ1-1): DSGVTQTPKHLITATGQRVTLRCSPRSGDLSVYWYQQSLDQGLQFLIQYYNGEERAKGNILERFSAQQFPDLHSELNLSSLELGDSALYFCASSSGTGRFGTEAFFGQGTRLTVV.

CDR3: CASSLAREQYF. The CDR3 coding sequence is TGTGCCAGCAGCTTAGCCCGGGAGCAGTACTTC. V gene TRBV7-9 combines with J gene TRBJ2-7; D is ambiguous. CDR3 length equals 11 residues. Germline V lookup: CDR1 SEHNR, CDR2 FQNEAQ (reference sequence). V shed 0 bases and J shed 7 bases, with 4 bases lying between them.

The rearrangement links TRBV6-5 to TRBJ1-1; D is perhaps TRBD1 (5 bases). The CDR3 sequence is 11 residues long. Trimming removed 6 bases at V and 10 bases at J, with 12 bases between. Germline CDR1 MNHEY, CDR2 SVGAGI. CDR3 nucleotides: TGTGCCAGCAGCCAGGGAATCGGAGCTTTCTTT. Protein: CASSQGIGAFF.

The chain has TRBV29-1 and TRBJ1-3; the D gene is possibly TRBD1 (6 bases). The ends were cut back, 3 bases at V and 4 bases at J, with 7 bases in the middle. The V gene's germline CDR1 is SQVTM and CDR2 ANQGSEA. CDR3 length: 12 amino acids. The CDR3 reads CSVEGTGNTIYF. CDR3 nucleotide sequence: TGCAGCGTTGAGGGGACAGGAAACACCATATATTTT. The whole variable domain, filled in from reference TRBV29-1 and TRBJ1-3, reads SAVISQKPSRDICQRGTSLTIQCQVDSQVTMMFWYRQQPGQSLTLIATANQGSEATYESGFVIDKFPISRPNLTFSTLTVSNMSPEDSSIYLCSVEGTGNTIYFGEGSWLTVV.

The genes are TRBV30 and TRBJ2-4; maybe TRBD1 (6 bases). The CDR3 is 14 residues long. The V and J ends lost 1 base and 0 bases respectively, with 7 bases between them. The V gene's germline CDR1 is GTSNPN and CDR2 SVGIG (reference sequence). CDR3 region: CAWSGGLAKNIQYF. DNA for the CDR3: TGTGCCTGGAGTGGGGGGCTAGCCAAAAACATTCAGTACTTC.

The V gene is TRBV25-1, the J gene TRBJ2-5; TRBD2 is a possible D gene (7 bases). From germline, CDR1 is MGHDK and CDR2 SYGVNS. Deletions cut 1 base from V and 5 bases from J, with 23 bases between. The CDR3 has 18 residues. Written as DNA, the CDR3 is TGTGCCAGCAGTGAATTAGGGGGGCTAGCGGAGGGGTGGGAGACCCAGTACTTC. Translating it yields CASSELGGLAEGWETQYF.

The V call is TRBV6-5, the J call TRBJ1-5; no definite D call. CDR3 length: 12 amino acids. Germline values: CDR1 MNHEY, CDR2 SVGAGI. The V end lost 7 bases, the J end lost 6 bases, and 10 bases lay between the germline ends. The CDR3 region has the DNA TGTGCCAGCATGCAACCCCCTCAGCCCCAGCATTTT. Residues: CASMQPPQPQHF.

This clone has more than one count but fewer than ten. J is TRBJ1-5 and V is TRBV6-2 or TRBV6-3; perhaps TRBD1 as D (5 bases). Germline loops: CDR1 MNHEY, CDR2 SVGEGT. The CDR3 covers 18 residues. With 6 bases removed from V and 0 bases from J, the gap between germline ends came to 21 bases. The CDR3 DNA reads as TGTGCCAGCAGCCCTGTAGGAGAAGACAGTTATAGCAATCAGCCCCAGCATTTT. It yields the protein CASSPVGEDSYSNQPQHF.

The chain links TRBV7-2 to TRBJ1-3; D remains unclear. The CDR3 consists of 15 residues. V was cut by 2 bases and J by 4 bases, with 12 bases left in between. Germline-derived CDR1 and CDR2 are SGHTA and FQGNSA. CDR3 sequence: CASSLSWAAGNTIYF. The DNA for the CDR3 is TGTGCCAGCAGCTTAAGTTGGGCGGCCGGAAACACCATATATTTT.

The gene calls are TRBV11-2 and TRBJ2-1; D tentatively reads TRBD1 or TRBD2 (5 bases each). In germline, CDR1 is SGHAT, CDR2 FQNNGV. The CDR3 covers 15 residues. Trimming removed 5 bases at V and 5 bases at J, with 16 bases between. The DNA for the CDR3 is TGTGCCAGCAGCCAGGTGGGGGTGAGACACAATGAGCAGTTCTTC. It encodes CASSQVGVRHNEQFF.

The V gene is TRBV24-1, the J gene TRBJ2-1, with a tentative D call TRBD2 (7 bases). Germline V gene lookup returns CDR1 KGHDR and CDR2 SFDVKD. V lost 6 bases, J lost 5 bases, and 16 bases lay in between. The CDR3 has 15 amino acids. In DNA, the CDR3 is TGTGCCACCAGTTCCGGAGGAGGGGGGGACAATGAGCAGTTCTTC. Residues: CATSSGGGGDNEQFF.

The chain carries TRBV14 and TRBJ2-1; D gene unclear. The CDR3 covers 13 residues. V was shortened by 4 bases and J by 0 bases, with 4 bases between the two germline ends. Germline values: CDR1 SGHDN, CDR2 FVKESK. The CDR3 DNA follows: TGTGCCAGCAGCCGCAGCTCCTACAATGAGCAGTTCTTC. Its translation is CASSRSSYNEQFF.

The chain carries TRBV4-1 and TRBJ1-5; the D is unclear. V was shortened by 4 bases and J by 7 bases, with 14 bases between the two germline ends. The CDR3 totals 14 residues. The germline V gene has CDR1 MGHRA and CDR2 YSYEKL. CDR3 coding DNA: TGCGCCAGCAGCCCCCGGCCCCCTGGGCAGCCCCAGCATTTT. As protein: CASSPRPPGQPQHF.

The chain couples TRBV27 to TRBJ2-7; a possible D gene is TRBD1 (5 bases). This CDR3 is built from 14 residues. The V end was cut by 1 base, the J end by 5 bases, with 12 bases between. Germline CDR1 is MNHEY and CDR2 is SMNVEV (reference sequence). In DNA form, the CDR3 reads TGTGCCAGCAGTTTATGGCAGGGTCTCGACGAGCAGTACTTC. Translation gives CASSLWQGLDEQYF.

The chain has TRBV4-1 and TRBJ1-4; TRBD1 is a possible D gene (6 bases). Germline CDR1 and CDR2: MGHRA and YSYEKL. Trimming left V 1 base short and J 9 bases short, with 15 bases between. The CDR3 sequence is 15 residues long. CDR3 in amino acids: CASSQGRRGGKKLFF. CDR3 sequence (DNA): TGCGCCAGCAGCCAAGGGCGCAGGGGTGGGAAAAAACTGTTTTTT.

J is TRBJ2-4 and V is TRBV13; perhaps TRBD1 as D (5 bases). Per germline, CDR1 PRHDT and CDR2 FYEKMQ (reference sequence). The CDR3 length is 14 residues. The V end was cut by 1 base, the J end by 9 bases, with 13 bases between. The CDR3 nucleotides read TGTGCCAGCAGCTTAGTAGGGGTTAGGGGCATTCAGTACTTC. This gives the protein CASSLVGVRGIQYF.

The DNA for the CDR3 is TGTGCCAGCGCCTATGGGACTAGCGGGGGGGGCACAGATACGCAGTATTTT. This gives the protein CASAYGTSGGGTDTQYF. The gene calls are TRBV5-6 and TRBJ2-3; 16 bases line up with TRBD2. The CDR3 runs to 17 residues. Germline V gene lookup returns CDR1 SGHDT and CDR2 YYEEEE. Trimming removed 7 bases from V and 1 base from J; junction bases left unmatched: 6.

The chain is built from TRBV2 and TRBJ1-5; D is possibly TRBD1 (6 bases). The germline V gene has CDR1 SNHLY and CDR2 FYNNEI. V was pared by 9 bases and J by 4 bases, with 13 bases between. The CDR3 has 13 residues. The CDR3, as DNA: TGTGCCAGAGCAGGGGATCAGAATCAGCCCCAGCATTTT. Protein product: CARAGDQNQPQHF.

This clone is a singleton in its sample. This chain links TRBV30 with TRBJ1-4; D call uncertain. The CDR3 is 12 amino acids. Per germline, CDR1 GTSNPN and CDR2 SVGIG (reference sequence). V was pared by 3 bases and J by 4 bases, with 6 bases between. In DNA, the CDR3 is TGTGCCTGGAGCCGGAGTAATGAAAAACTGTTTTTT. It encodes CAWSRSNEKLFF.

The chain employs TRBV7-9 and TRBJ2-7; D may correspond to TRBD1 or TRBD2 (5 bases each). The CDR3 contains 12 residues. Germline assignment: CDR1 SEHNR and CDR2 FQNEAQ (reference sequence). V lost 0 bases, J lost 7 bases, and 7 bases lay in between. CDR3 nucleotides: TGTGCCAGCAGCTTAGCGGGGGAGGAGCAGTACTTC. Translated: CASSLAGEEQYF.

The chain employs TRBV10-3 and TRBJ2-5; D may be TRBD2 (5 bases). V dropped 3 bases and J dropped 5 bases, with 19 bases sitting between them. This CDR3 is 16 amino acids long. Germline CDR1 reads ENHRY; CDR2 reads SYGVKD. The CDR3 nucleotides read TGTGCCATCAGTGATCGCACACGGCGTTCGGGGGAGACCCAGTACTTC. Amino acid sequence: CAISDRTRRSGETQYF.

V and J are TRBV4-3 and TRBJ2-3, with D unclear. Per the germline V gene, CDR1 is LGHNA and CDR2 is YSLEER. V lost 1 base and J lost 4, with 12 bases in between. This CDR3 region has 15 residues. The CDR3 DNA reads as TGCGCCAGCAGCCAAGGATCCGCACGGGCAGATACGCAGTATTTT. As protein: CASSQGSARADTQYF.

The genes are TRBV19 and TRBJ1-4, with a tentative D call TRBD1 (5 bases). CDR3 length: 15 residues. Per germline, CDR1 LNHDA and CDR2 SQIVND (reference sequence). Trimming took off 3 bases at V and 6 bases at J, with 14 bases between the two ends. The CDR3: CASSIEGRGDEKLFF. The CDR3 nucleotides read TGTGCCAGTAGTATTGAGGGCCGAGGGGATGAAAAACTGTTTTTT.

The rearrangement uses TRBV9 and TRBJ2-2, with 8 positions matching TRBD2. CDR1 is SGDLS, CDR2 YYNGEE, per germline. With 6 bases clipped from V and 3 bases from J, the junction kept 13 bases outside the gene matches. The length of the CDR3 is 17 residues. The CDR3 coding sequence is TGTGCCAGCACCCGTGGAGGGTGGCGGGGGGACACCGGGGAGCTGTTTTTT. Protein sequence: CASTRGGWRGDTGELFF.

CDR3 amino acids: CASSPRDRGLYEQYF. The CDR3, as DNA: TGTGCCAGTAGCCCCCGGGACAGGGGGCTCTACGAGCAGTACTTC. V gene TRBV19 combines with J gene TRBJ2-7; 12 nucleotides agree with TRBD1. This CDR3 contains 15 residues. Germline V gives CDR1 LNHDA, CDR2 SQIVND (reference sequence). Unmatched junction bases numbered 6, after V lost 6 bases and J lost 3 bases.

This sequence joins TRBV18 and TRBJ2-3; D is possibly TRBD1 (5 bases). Germline-derived CDR1 and CDR2 are KGHSH and LQKENI. The CDR3 extends over 13 amino acids. Trimming removed 3 bases from V and 5 bases from J, with 9 bases in between. The CDR3 region has the DNA TGTGCCAGCTCACCCGGACATAAAGATACGCAGTATTTT. The encoded protein is CASSPGHKDTQYF. Based on the CDR3 plus reference TRBV18 and TRBJ2-3, the full variable domain is NAGVMQNPRHLVRRRGQEARLRCSPMKGHSHVYWYRQLPEEGLKFMVYLQKENIIDESGMPKERFSAEFPKEGPSILRIQQVVRGDSAAYFCASSPGHKDTQYFGPGTRLTVL.

In DNA form, the CDR3 reads TGTGCCAGCAGCGTAGCGGGAGTTGGTGAGCAGTACTTC. It is translated as CASSVAGVGEQYF. The chain combines TRBV9 with TRBJ2-7; D may be TRBD2 (6 bases). This CDR3 spans 13 amino acids. V was clipped by 0 bases and J by 7 bases, with 11 bases between them. Looked up from germline, CDR1 is SGDLS and CDR2 is YYNGEE.

V gene TRBV7-9 combines with J gene TRBJ1-1; a weak D match, TRBD1 (6 bases). Germline CDR1 and CDR2: SEHNR and FQNEAQ (reference sequence). V was shortened by 6 bases and J by 3 bases, with 11 bases between the two germline ends. This CDR3 has 13 amino acids. CDR3 nucleotide sequence: TGTGCCAGCAGGCAGGGGTCCCACACTGAAGCTTTCTTT. It encodes CASRQGSHTEAFF.

The chain recombines TRBV7-9 with TRBJ1-4, with TRBD1 matching over 9 bases. The ends lost 5 bases at V and 2 bases at J; junction bases unmatched: 3. This CDR3 has 15 amino acids. CDR1 and CDR2 (germline): SEHNR, FQNEAQ (reference sequence). CDR3 coding DNA: TGTGCCAGCAGCCACAGGGGGCAGACTAATGAAAAACTGTTTTTT. As protein: CASSHRGQTNEKLFF. Looking up the rest from reference TRBV7-9 and TRBJ1-4 gives the full variable domain: DTGVSQNPRHKITKRGQNVTFRCDPISEHNRLYWYRQTLGQGPEFLTYFQNEAQLEKSRLLSDRFSAERPKGSFSTLEIQRTEQGDSAMYLCASSHRGQTNEKLFFGSGTQLSVL.

V is TRBV6-5 and J is TRBJ2-1; D not certain. The V gene's germline CDR1 is MNHEY and CDR2 SVGAGI. The CDR3 has 11 residues. V lost 6 bases, J lost 7 bases, and 7 bases lay in between. As DNA, the CDR3 is TGTGCCAGCAGCCCAGAGAATGAGCAGTTCTTC. This gives the protein CASSPENEQFF.